These 6 T cell receptor beta chains were sequenced from one sample in a study of blood T cell repertoires in COVID-19. Some clones are missing from TCRdb's copy, which holds only in-frame ones; the method was immunoSEQ multiplex PCR. This sample has roughly 150,000 clones, with 60% to 80% found just once. The specimen was peripheral blood. The receptors were sampled from a man in his fifties or sixties who had recovered from COVID-19.

The chain couples TRBV4-3 to TRBJ1-4; D unclear. The V end was cut by 3 bases, the J end by 4 bases, with 15 bases between. CDR3 length: 16 amino acids. Germline V gives CDR1 LGHNA, CDR2 YSLEER. DNA for the CDR3: TGCGCCAGCAGCCAGGGTCAAGGTGAGGGTAATGAAAAACTGTTTTTT. Translating it yields CASSQGQGEGNEKLFF.

This clone was recorded many times. The chain joins TRBV10-2 to TRBJ1-6; D may be TRBD1 (6 bases). Looked up from germline, CDR1 is WSHSY and CDR2 is SAAADI. Trimming pared 3 bases from V and 6 bases from J, leaving 9 bases between. The CDR3 is 14 amino acids. The CDR3 loop reads CASSDSQGNSPLHF. In DNA, the CDR3 is TGCGCCAGCAGTGACTCACAGGGTAATTCACCCCTCCACTTT.

The chain couples TRBV24-1 to TRBJ2-3, with D perhaps TRBD1 (6 bases). CDR1 is KGHDR, CDR2 SFDVKD, per germline. V lost 1 base, J lost 3 bases, and 7 bases lay in between. This CDR3 contains 14 residues. The CDR3 DNA reads TGTGCCACCAGTGATTTTGGGACAACAGATACGCAGTATTTT. It yields the protein CATSDFGTTDTQYF.

J is TRBJ1-3 and V is TRBV5-6; D gene uncertain. Trimming left V 1 base short and J 2 bases short, with 10 bases between. Germline assignment: CDR1 SGHDT and CDR2 YYEEEE. The CDR3 totals 15 residues. DNA for the CDR3: TGTGCCAGCAGCTTGACGGAGGGAACTGGAAACACCATATATTTT. Amino acid sequence: CASSLTEGTGNTIYF. The full variable domain, completed using reference TRBV5-6 and TRBJ1-3, is DAGVTQSPTHLIKTRGQQVTLRCSPKSGHDTVSWYQQALGQGPQFIFQYYEEEERQRGNFPDRFSGHQFPNYSSELNVNALLLGDSALYLCASSLTEGTGNTIYFGEGSWLTVV.

This clone has just one count. The V gene is TRBV11-3, the J gene TRBJ1-5; 9 nucleotides agree with TRBD1. The CDR3 is made up of 17 amino acids. Germline lookup yields CDR1 SGHNT and CDR2 YENEEA. V was pared by 1 base and J by 4 bases, with 8 bases of the junction left unmatched. The CDR3: CASSLGPGQGFNQPQHF. In DNA, the CDR3 is TGTGCCAGCAGCTTAGGACCGGGACAGGGATTTAATCAGCCCCAGCATTTT.

The rearrangement links TRBV11-2 to TRBJ2-1; D is unclear. This CDR3 spans 13 amino acids. Germline assignment: CDR1 SGHAT and CDR2 FQNNGV. Trimming stripped 1 base from V and 4 bases from J, with 5 bases between. CDR3 bases: TGTGCCAGCAGCTTAGGTCTTTACAATGAGCAGTTCTTC. Translating it yields CASSLGLYNEQFF.